At least ten counts were recorded for the clone carrying this TCR beta chain. These data are taken from a study of control samples from healthy donors and cancer patients. The repertoire was sequenced with immunoSEQ multiplex PCR; TCRdb's copy has only in-frame clones and lacks some. The table lists 150,000 or so clones, 70% to 90% of them singletons, with about 5.3% in the top ten. This TCR was recovered from a woman in her twenties or thirties in good health. Sequencing input: blood.

The CDR3 reads CASGPSGLHKNIQYF. The CDR3 nucleotides are TGTGCCAGCGGCCCTTCGGGGTTACACAAAAACATTCAGTACTTC. The chain links TRBV7-9 to TRBJ2-4; possible D gene TRBD2, 5 bases. Germline-derived CDR1 and CDR2 are SEHNR and FQNEAQ (reference sequence). The CDR3 is 15 amino acids. V gave up 8 bases and J gave up 3 bases, with 17 bases separating them.